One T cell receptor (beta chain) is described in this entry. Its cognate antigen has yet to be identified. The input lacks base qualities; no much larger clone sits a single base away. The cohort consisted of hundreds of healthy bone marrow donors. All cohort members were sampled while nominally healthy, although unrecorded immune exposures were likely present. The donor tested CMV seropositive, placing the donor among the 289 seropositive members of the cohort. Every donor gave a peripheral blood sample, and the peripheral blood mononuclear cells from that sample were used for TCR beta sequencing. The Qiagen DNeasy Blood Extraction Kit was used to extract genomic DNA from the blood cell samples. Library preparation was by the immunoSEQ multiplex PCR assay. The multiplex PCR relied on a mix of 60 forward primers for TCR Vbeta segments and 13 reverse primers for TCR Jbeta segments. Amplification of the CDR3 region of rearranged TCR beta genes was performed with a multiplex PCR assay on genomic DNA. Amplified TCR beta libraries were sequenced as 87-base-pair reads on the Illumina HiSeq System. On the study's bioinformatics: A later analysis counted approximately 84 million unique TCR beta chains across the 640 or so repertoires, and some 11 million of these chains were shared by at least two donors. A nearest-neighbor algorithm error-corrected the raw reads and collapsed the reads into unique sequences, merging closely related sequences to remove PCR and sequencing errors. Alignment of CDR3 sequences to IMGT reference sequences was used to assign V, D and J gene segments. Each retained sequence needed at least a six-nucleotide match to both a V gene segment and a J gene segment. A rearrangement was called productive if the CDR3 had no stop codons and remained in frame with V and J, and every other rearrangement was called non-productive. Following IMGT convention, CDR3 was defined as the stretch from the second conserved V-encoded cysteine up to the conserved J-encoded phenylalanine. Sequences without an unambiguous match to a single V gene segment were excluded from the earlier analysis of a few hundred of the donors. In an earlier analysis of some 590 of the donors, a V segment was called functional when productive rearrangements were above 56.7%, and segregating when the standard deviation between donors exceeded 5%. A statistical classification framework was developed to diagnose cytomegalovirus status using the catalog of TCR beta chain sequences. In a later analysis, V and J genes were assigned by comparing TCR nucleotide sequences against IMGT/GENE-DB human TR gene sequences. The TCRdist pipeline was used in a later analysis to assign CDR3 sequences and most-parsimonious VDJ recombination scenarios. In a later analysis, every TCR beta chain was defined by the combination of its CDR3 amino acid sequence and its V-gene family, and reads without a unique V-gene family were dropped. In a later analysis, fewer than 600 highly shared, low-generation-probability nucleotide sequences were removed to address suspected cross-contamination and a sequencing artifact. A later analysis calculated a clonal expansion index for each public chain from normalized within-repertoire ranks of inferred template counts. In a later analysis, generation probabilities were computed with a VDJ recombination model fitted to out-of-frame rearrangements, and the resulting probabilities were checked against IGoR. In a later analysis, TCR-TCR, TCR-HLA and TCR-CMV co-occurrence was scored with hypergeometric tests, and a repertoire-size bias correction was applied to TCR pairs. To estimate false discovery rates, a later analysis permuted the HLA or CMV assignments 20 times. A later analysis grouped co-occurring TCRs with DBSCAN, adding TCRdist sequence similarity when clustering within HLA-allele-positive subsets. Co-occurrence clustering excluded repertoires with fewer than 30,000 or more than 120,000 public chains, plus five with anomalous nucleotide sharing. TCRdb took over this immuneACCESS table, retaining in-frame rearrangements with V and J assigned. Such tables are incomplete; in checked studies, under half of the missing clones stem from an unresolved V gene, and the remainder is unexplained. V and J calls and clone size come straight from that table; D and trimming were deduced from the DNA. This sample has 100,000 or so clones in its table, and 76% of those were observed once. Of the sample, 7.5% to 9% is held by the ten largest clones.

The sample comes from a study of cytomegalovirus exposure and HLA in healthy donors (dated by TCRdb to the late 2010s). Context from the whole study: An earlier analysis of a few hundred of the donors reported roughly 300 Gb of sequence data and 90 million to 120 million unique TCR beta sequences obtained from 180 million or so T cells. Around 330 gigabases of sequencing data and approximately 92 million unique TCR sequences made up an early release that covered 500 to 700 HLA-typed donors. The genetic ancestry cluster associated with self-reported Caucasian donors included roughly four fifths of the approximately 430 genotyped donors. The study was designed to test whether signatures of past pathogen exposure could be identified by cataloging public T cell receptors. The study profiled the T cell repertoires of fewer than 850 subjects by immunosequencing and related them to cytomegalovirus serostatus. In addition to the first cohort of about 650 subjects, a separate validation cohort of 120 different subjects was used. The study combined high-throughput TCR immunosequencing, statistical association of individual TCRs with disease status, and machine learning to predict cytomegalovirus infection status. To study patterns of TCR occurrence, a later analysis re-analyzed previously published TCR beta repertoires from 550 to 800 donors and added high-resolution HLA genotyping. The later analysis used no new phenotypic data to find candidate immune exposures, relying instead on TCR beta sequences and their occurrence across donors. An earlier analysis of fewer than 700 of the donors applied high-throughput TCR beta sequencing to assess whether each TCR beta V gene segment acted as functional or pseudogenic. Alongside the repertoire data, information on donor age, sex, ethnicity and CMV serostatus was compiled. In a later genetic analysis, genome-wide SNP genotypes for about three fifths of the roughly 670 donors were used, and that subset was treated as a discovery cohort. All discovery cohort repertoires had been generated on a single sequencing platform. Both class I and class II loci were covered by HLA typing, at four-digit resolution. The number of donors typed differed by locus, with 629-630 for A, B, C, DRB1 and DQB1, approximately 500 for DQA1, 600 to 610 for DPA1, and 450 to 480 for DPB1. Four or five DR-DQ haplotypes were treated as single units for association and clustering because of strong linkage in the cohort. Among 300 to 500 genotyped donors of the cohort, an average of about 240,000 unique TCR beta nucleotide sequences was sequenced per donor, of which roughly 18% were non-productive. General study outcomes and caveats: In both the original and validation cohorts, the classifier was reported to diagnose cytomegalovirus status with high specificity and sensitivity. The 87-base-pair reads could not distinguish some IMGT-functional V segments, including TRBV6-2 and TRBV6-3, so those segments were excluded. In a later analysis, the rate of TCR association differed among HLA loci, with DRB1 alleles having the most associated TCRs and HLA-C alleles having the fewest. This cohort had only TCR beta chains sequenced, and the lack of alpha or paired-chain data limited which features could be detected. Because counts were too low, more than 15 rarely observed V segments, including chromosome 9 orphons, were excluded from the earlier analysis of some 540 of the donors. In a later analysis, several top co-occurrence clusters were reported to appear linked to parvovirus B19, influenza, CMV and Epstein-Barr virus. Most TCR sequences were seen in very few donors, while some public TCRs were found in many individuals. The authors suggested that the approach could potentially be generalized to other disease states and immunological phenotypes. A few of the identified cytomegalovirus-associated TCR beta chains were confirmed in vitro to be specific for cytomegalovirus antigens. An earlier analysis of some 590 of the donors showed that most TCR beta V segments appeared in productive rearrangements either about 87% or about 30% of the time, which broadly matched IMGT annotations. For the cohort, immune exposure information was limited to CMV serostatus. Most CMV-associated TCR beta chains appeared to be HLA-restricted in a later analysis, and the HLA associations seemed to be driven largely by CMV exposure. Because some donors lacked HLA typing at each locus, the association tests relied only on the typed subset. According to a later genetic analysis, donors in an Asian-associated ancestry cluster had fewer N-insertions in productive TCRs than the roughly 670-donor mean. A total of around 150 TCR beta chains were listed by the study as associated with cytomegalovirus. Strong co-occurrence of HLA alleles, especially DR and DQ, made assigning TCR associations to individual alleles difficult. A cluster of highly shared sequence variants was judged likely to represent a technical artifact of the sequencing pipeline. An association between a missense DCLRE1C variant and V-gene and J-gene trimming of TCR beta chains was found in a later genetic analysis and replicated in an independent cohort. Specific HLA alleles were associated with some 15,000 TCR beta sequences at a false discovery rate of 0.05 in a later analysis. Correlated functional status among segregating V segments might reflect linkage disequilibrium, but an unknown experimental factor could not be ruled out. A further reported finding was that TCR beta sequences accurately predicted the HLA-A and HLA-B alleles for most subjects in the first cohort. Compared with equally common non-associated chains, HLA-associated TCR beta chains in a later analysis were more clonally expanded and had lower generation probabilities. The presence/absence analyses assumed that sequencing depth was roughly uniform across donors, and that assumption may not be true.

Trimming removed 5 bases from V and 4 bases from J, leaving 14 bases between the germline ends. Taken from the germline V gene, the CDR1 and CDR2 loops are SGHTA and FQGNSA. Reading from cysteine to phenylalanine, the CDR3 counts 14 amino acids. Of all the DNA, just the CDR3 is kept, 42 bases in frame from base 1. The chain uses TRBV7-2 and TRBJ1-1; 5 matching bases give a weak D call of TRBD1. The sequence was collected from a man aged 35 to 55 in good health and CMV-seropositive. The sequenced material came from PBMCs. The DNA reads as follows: TGTGCCAGCAGCGCGACCCAGCAGGGCACTGAAGCTTTCTTT. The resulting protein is CASSATQQGTEAFF.